Following are 8 T cell receptor beta chains from one sample sequenced in a study of somatic mutations in cytotoxic T cells in rheumatoid arthritis. The table came from immunoSEQ multiplex PCR; TCRdb's copy has only in-frame clones and leaves some out. The table lists about 10,000 clones, more than 70% of them singletons, with about an eighth in the top ten. The sample was CD8+ T cells sorted from blood. These receptors all come from an adult with rheumatoid arthritis.

The chain employs TRBV4-1 and TRBJ2-2; unclear D gene. Trimming pared 4 bases from V and 1 base from J, leaving 13 bases between. CDR1 is MGHRA and CDR2 is YSYEKL in the germline V gene. CDR3 length: 16 residues. The CDR3 nucleotides read TGCGCCAGCAGCCCCGTTGGGCAGCTGAACACCGGGGAGCTGTTTTTT. Translated, it gives CASSPVGQLNTGELFF.

DNA for the CDR3: TGTGCCAGCAGTTCTATGATGAGCTCCTACAATGAGCAGTTCTTC. This encodes CASSSMMSSYNEQFF. This chain joins TRBV11-1 and TRBJ2-1; D not certain. CDR1 is SGHAT, CDR2 FQDESV, per germline (reference sequence). Deletions cut 6 bases from V and 0 bases from J, with 12 bases between. CDR3 length equals 15 residues. The full variable domain, completed using reference TRBV11-1 and TRBJ2-1, is EAEVAQSPRYKITEKSQAVAFWCDPISGHATLYWYRQILGQGPELLVQFQDESVVDDSQLPKDRFSAERLKGVDSTLKIQPAELGDSAMYLCASSSMMSSYNEQFFGPGTRLTVL.

This clone has a handful of counts. The chain combines TRBV6-5 with TRBJ2-3, with TRBD2 identical over 8 bases. This CDR3 is 15 amino acids long. J was trimmed by 4 bases and V by 4 bases; bases with no gene match: 7. Germline CDR1 and CDR2: MNHEY and SVGAGI. This chain's CDR3 is CASSSPGGGPDTQYF. CDR3 DNA sequence: TGTGCCAGCAGTTCCCCCGGGGGGGGGCCAGATACGCAGTATTTT.

This chain joins TRBV11-2 and TRBJ2-1; D is perhaps TRBD2 (5 bases). The CDR3 is made up of 15 amino acids. V lost 4 bases to trimming and J lost 4 bases, with 14 bases between them. CDR1 SGHAT and CDR2 FQNNGV come from the germline V gene. The CDR3 loop reads CASSSPVDFYNEQFF. The CDR3 coding sequence is TGTGCCAGCAGCTCCCCGGTGGACTTTTACAATGAGCAGTTCTTC.

The sample holds a few counts of this clone. This sequence joins TRBV18 and TRBJ2-7; D is perhaps TRBD2 (5 bases). V lost 0 bases to trimming and J lost 4 bases, with 16 bases between them. Germline V gene lookup returns CDR1 KGHSH and CDR2 LQKENI. This CDR3 is built from 16 residues. The CDR3 DNA reads TGTGCCAGCTCACCACCGGGAGCCGGTATCGTGTACGAGCAGTACTTC. It translates to CASSPPGAGIVYEQYF. The entire variable domain, with the rest obtained from reference TRBV18 and TRBJ2-7, is as follows: NAGVMQNPRHLVRRRGQEARLRCSPMKGHSHVYWYRQLPEEGLKFMVYLQKENIIDESGMPKERFSAEFPKEGPSILRIQQVVRGDSAAYFCASSPPGAGIVYEQYFGPGTRLTVT.

The chain carries TRBV19 and TRBJ2-7; D is possibly TRBD1 or TRBD2 (5 bases each). This CDR3 has 16 amino acids. V was clipped by 6 bases and J by 6 bases, with 24 bases between them. Germline CDR1 is LNHDA and CDR2 is SQIVND (reference sequence). The CDR3, as DNA: TGTGCCAGTAGCCTGCGCGATATATGGGGGAGTGGCGAGCAGTACTTC. This encodes CASSLRDIWGSGEQYF.

The genes are TRBV19 and TRBJ2-1; D is undetermined. Germline lookup yields CDR1 LNHDA and CDR2 SQIVND (reference sequence). V lost 3 bases to trimming and J lost 2 bases, with 8 bases between them. The CDR3 has 14 amino acids. The CDR3 protein is CASSIVSPYNEQFF. Written as DNA, the CDR3 is TGTGCCAGTAGTATCGTGAGCCCCTACAATGAGCAGTTCTTC.

V usage is TRBV9 and J usage is TRBJ1-5, with a tentative D call TRBD1 (6 bases). The CDR3 runs 15 residues. The germline V gene encodes CDR1 SGDLS and CDR2 YYNGEE. Trimming pared 0 bases from V and 6 bases from J, leaving 13 bases between. The CDR3 coding sequence is TGTGCCAGCAGCGTAGGGAACAGGGTTACTCAGCCCCAGCATTTT. Translated, it gives CASSVGNRVTQPQHF.